This TCR beta chain emerged from a study of T cell clonality in common variable immunodeficiency (dated by TCRdb to between 2015 and 2017). Study-wide conclusions, independent of this receptor: Fewer deletions and N-nucleotide insertions were reportedly observed in CVID TCRbeta sequences, and highly modified clones with 13 or more V deletions were reportedly absent from CVID TCRbeta sequences. CVID subjects shared fewer TCRbeta clones with each other than healthy controls did (p < 0.0001). Differences among patients in the CVID cohort limited the correlations between repertoire features and clinical complications. Despite equal DNA input, controls averaged roughly 80,000 unique sequences per sample versus around 32,000 in CVID samples. TCRbeta clonality was higher in CVID subjects than in healthy controls (t-test p = 0.018), and the increase was most characteristic of about a third of subjects. According to the authors, finding the cause of the higher clonality in CVID would require sequencing the repertoires of T cell subpopulations.

For sequencing, equivalent amounts of genomic DNA were input from CVID and control samples. For every sample, a 60 bp segment covering the rearranged TCRbeta CDR3 region was amplified and then sequenced. The immunoSEQ assay, a bias-corrected multiplex PCR combined with high-throughput sequencing, was used to amplify TCRbeta. Per the original workflow: Every unique nucleotide sequence counted as a clone and was annotated with V, D and J genes, copy number and frequency. Sequences were labeled productive if in frame, and non-productive if out of frame or containing stop codons. As previously described, clonality was calculated on the basis of Shannon's entropy. The predicted amino acid sequences of productive clones were used to derive the mean CDR3 Kyte-Doolittle hydropathy. Scaled V gene usage was hierarchically clustered using Manhattan distance and complete linkage with the R hclust function. Sharing of clones by CDR3 amino acid sequence was evaluated through resampling of 12 repertoires per group over 100 rounds. The repertoires were searched for 70 published EBV-specific and approximately 250 published CMV-specific TCRbeta sequences. Two CVID samples yielding fewer than 10,000 sequences were excluded from analysis, leaving approximately 46 CVID repertoires. TCRdb re-hosts the immuneACCESS table, in-frame sequences only. Its copies lack some clones; in the studies checked, an unresolved V gene accounts for under half of them, and the cause for the rest is not known. That table is the source of V, J and clone size, and D and trimming were worked out from the DNA. Here the sample lists 35,000 to 45,000 clones, none seen once only. About 3% of the sample is held by the ten biggest clonotypes.

A distance of 22 bases separates the germline ends of V and J, which lose 4 bases and 4 bases respectively. Including the terminal cysteine and phenylalanine, the CDR3 comprises 17 residues. The 42 bases shown cover part of the CDR3, and their frame starts at base 1. The germline V gene supplies CDR1 SNHLY and CDR2 FYNNEI. Both CVID patients and healthy controls were predominantly of Caucasian heritage. Heparinized peripheral whole blood samples of about 5 to 9 ml were collected from each donor. Genomic DNA from adults with common variable immune deficiency (CVID) and from healthy adult controls was the source for sequencing TCRbeta CDR3 repertoires. The control group was made up of around 22 healthy adult volunteers (roughly ten male and around 12 female) whose ages ranged from roughly 23 to 70 years, with a mean age of approximately 37. Diluted blood was density-centrifuged over Hypaque 1077 or Ficoll-Paque to isolate peripheral blood mononuclear cells. Unsorted mononuclear cells served as the source of genomic DNA, which was extracted either by Qiagen column purification or by a centrifugation-based method.

Points on this clone: Its antigen is currently not known. The read comes to an end 3 residues before the CDR3 does, leaving the germline J gene to fill in the end.

This TCR was sampled from a person aged 18 to 75 in good health. The rearrangement combines TRBV2 with TRBJ1-1, with TRBD1 perhaps the D gene, on 6 matching bases. Specimen: peripheral blood mononuclear cells. CDR3 DNA (partial): TGTGCCAGCAGTGTCCCCTTGGGGGGGGCCAAGACCACTGAA. Translated, this is CASSVPLGGAKTTE. The CDR3 reads in full as CASSVPLGGAKTTEAFF.